The rows below give T cell receptor beta chains drawn from one sample of a study of PD-1 blockade in classical Hodgkin lymphoma. Clones were read by immunoSEQ multiplex PCR, and TCRdb kept only the in-frame ones, dropping some. The sample consists of roughly 40,000 clones, around 87% of them appearing once. The sample in question was peripheral blood mononuclear cells (PBMCs), obtained at baseline. These receptors were obtained from a human donor with classical Hodgkin lymphoma. The CDR3 runs from the conserved cysteine through the conserved F or W. A D gene is named only where the DNA matches it firmly. Size is omitted from some rows. Given values are once, few, many or a class for expanded clones.

once,TRBV6-1,-,TRBJ2-3,TGTGCCAGCAGTGTCCAGTGGCAGAGGGAGTATTTT,CASSVQWQREYF
few,TRBV12-2,-,TRBJ2-5,TGTGCAAGTCGCCCTAGGACTAGCGGGAGGGGAGAGACCCAGTACTTC,CASRPRTSGRGETQYF
-,TRBV6-5,-,TRBJ1-5,TGTGCCAGCAGTTACCCCCCCAGGACGGGGTATCAGCCCCAGCATTTT,CASSYPPRTGYQPQHF
-,TRBV6-5,TRBD2,TRBJ2-3,TGTGCCAGCAACGGACTAGCGGGGTACACAGATACGCAGTATTTT,CASNGLAGYTDTQYF
-,TRBV6-5,-,TRBJ2-7,TGTGCCAGCAGTTACTCGGCCCAGCGGGCCTACGAGCAGTACTTC,CASSYSAQRAYEQYF
-,TRBV9,TRBD1,TRBJ2-1,TGTGCCAGCAGCGTAAGGACAGGCTACAATGAGCAGTTCTTC,CASSVRTGYNEQFF
-,TRBV5-1,-,TRBJ1-3,TGCGCCAGCAGACAGGGCTACTCTGGAAACACCATATATTTT,CASRQGYSGNTIYF
-,TRBV28,TRBD1,TRBJ2-7,TGTGCCAGCAGTTTAACAGGGGACGAGCAGTACTTC,CASSLTGDEQYF
once,TRBV6-5,-,TRBJ2-1,TGTGCCAGCAGTTACTCGACTGGGGATTACAATGAGCAGTTCTTC,CASSYSTGDYNEQFF
-,TRBV2,-,TRBJ1-5,TGTGCCAGCAGTGTTGAGGGGGATAGCAATCAGCCCCAGCATTTT,CASSVEGDSNQPQHF
few,TRBV21-1,-,TRBJ2-3,TGTGCCAGCAGCAAAGTTACTAGCGGCACAGATACGCAGTATTTT,CASSKVTSGTDTQYF
few,TRBV6-6,TRBD1,TRBJ1-2,TGTGCCAGCAGTGGGACAGAGTCTAACTATGGCTACACCTTC,CASSGTESNYGYTF
-,TRBV28,TRBD1,TRBJ1-5,TGTGCCAGCAGTTATCCTCAGGGGGCAATCTGGAGCAATCAGCCCCAGCATTTT,CASSYPQGAIWSNQPQHF
-,TRBV29-1,-,TRBJ1-3,TGCAGCGTTGAAGGACAGCGGACGGGAAACACCATATATTTT,CSVEGQRTGNTIYF
-,TRBV6-5,-,TRBJ2-7,TGTGCCAGCAGTTGGGGACTGCAAGCCTACGAGCAGTACTTC,CASSWGLQAYEQYF
-,TRBV2,TRBD1,TRBJ2-2,TGTGCCAGCAGTAAACTCCGGGACAGGGGTAACACCGGGGAGCTGTTTTTT,CASSKLRDRGNTGELFF
-,TRBV5-1,TRBD1,TRBJ2-1,TGCGCCAGCAGCGCGGACAGGGTGCATGAGCAGTTCTTC,CASSADRVHEQFF
-,TRBV27,-,TRBJ2-3,TGTGCCAGCAGGGGATGGACCTTAGTTGGGGGCACAGATACGCAGTATTTT,CASRGWTLVGGTDTQYF
-,TRBV11-2,-,TRBJ1-3,TGTGCCAGCAGCTTGCGGTACAAGGACACTGGAAACACCATATATTTT,CASSLRYKDTGNTIYF
-,TRBV14,TRBD2,TRBJ2-5,TGTGCCAGCAGCCCCCCGGGACTAGCGGGAGTAGGGGCCGAGACCCAGTACTTC,CASSPPGLAGVGAETQYF
-,TRBV23-1,-,TRBJ1-4,TGCGCCAGCAGCCAAGGGTCAGACAGTCGTAATGAAAAACTGTTTTTT,CASSQGSDSRNEKLFF
few,TRBV7-9,-,TRBJ1-2,TGTGCCAGCAGCCCCAGGACAGCGCGGGATAATGGCTACACCTTC,CASSPRTARDNGYTF
-,TRBV6-5,-,TRBJ2-2,TGTGCCAGCAGGCGGACTGGTACGAACACCGGGGAGCTGTTTTTT,CASRRTGTNTGELFF
-,TRBV6-4,-,TRBJ2-1,TGTGCCAGCAGTGCCACCGCCGACAGGTTTAGGGTTTACAATGAGCAGTTCTTC,CASSATADRFRVYNEQFF
-,TRBV11-2,-,TRBJ2-1,TGTGCCAGCAGCTTCTCTGCCTACAATGAGCAGTTCTTC,CASSFSAYNEQFF
-,TRBV18,-,TRBJ2-3,TGTGCCAGCTCACCACCGTCCGGACGGAAAACTAGCACAGATACGCAGTATTTT,CASSPPSGRKTSTDTQYF
-,TRBV7-2,-,TRBJ2-7,TGTGCCAGCAGTCGACCAGGGGGGAAGCAGTACTTC,CASSRPGGKQYF
-,TRBV7-2,-,TRBJ1-2,TGTGCCAGCAGCCCAGAGGGGGACAGCTACACCTTC,CASSPEGDSYTF
-,TRBV7-9,-,TRBJ1-4,TGTGCCAGCAGCTTAGCCAGGGGCATCGATGAAAAACTGTTTTTT,CASSLARGIDEKLFF
-,TRBV29-1,TRBD1,TRBJ2-7,TGCAGCGTTGTAGGGACAGTGGGTTTCTCCTACGAGCAGTACTTC,CSVVGTVGFSYEQYF
-,TRBV28,TRBD2,TRBJ2-1,TGTGCCAGCAGGGACACTAGCGGGCGAGCCTACAATGAGCAGTTCTTC,CASRDTSGRAYNEQFF
-,TRBV5-5,-,TRBJ2-2,TGTGCCAGCAGCTTGATGCAGAACACCGGGGAGCTGTTTTTT,CASSLMQNTGELFF
-,TRBV5-1,TRBD1,TRBJ2-7,TGCGCCAGCAGCCCCCTACGGCCGACAGGGGTCTACGAGCAGTACTTC,CASSPLRPTGVYEQYF
-,TRBV19,TRBD1,TRBJ1-2,TGTGCCAGTAGTCGGGGGACAGGGCTGTATGGCTACACCTTC,CASSRGTGLYGYTF
-,TRBV6-5,TRBD1,TRBJ1-2,TGTGCCAGCAGGGACAGGGACTATGGCTACACCTTC,CASRDRDYGYTF
-,TRBV4-1,TRBD1,TRBJ2-2,TGCGCCAGCAGCCAAGAAGAGGGGGCGGTCGGGGAGCTGTTTTTT,CASSQEEGAVGELFF
few,TRBV2,-,TRBJ1-2,TGTGCCAGCAGTGAAGCTCTCGGGTTTTTGGATGGCTACACCTTC,CASSEALGFLDGYTF
-,TRBV7-4,TRBD2,TRBJ2-1,TGTGCCAGCAGCCCCGGGACTAGCGAGGAGCAGTTCTTC,CASSPGTSEEQFF
-,TRBV7-9,-,TRBJ2-5,TGTGCCAGCAGCTATGAGCGGTGGGGCGGAGAGACCCAGTACTTC,CASSYERWGGETQYF
-,TRBV10-3,-,TRBJ1-1,TGTGCCATCAGTGTGGGCACTGAAGCTTTCTTT,CAISVGTEAFF
-,TRBV4-3,TRBD1,TRBJ2-3,TGCGCCAGCAGCCAGGACTCAGGGGGCGGCCCAGATACGCAGTATTTT,CASSQDSGGGPDTQYF
-,TRBV7-2,TRBD2,TRBJ2-7,TGTGCCAGCAGCTTAGCGGGAGAACTAGCGGGAGGCTACGAGCAGTACTTC,CASSLAGELAGGYEQYF
-,TRBV2,-,TRBJ1-1,TGTGCCAGCAGTGAAGACTCGGGGGTGACTGAAGCTTTCTTT,CASSEDSGVTEAFF
-,TRBV12-5,-,TRBJ1-3,TGTGCTAGTGCTTTTGGGGGTAGTAACACCATATATTTT,CASAFGGSNTIYF
-,TRBV18,-,TRBJ1-6,TGTGCCAGCTCACCAACATTGCCAGGGTCTCATAATTCACCCCTCCACTTT,CASSPTLPGSHNSPLHF
-,TRBV6-6,-,TRBJ2-7,TGTGCCAGCAGTTACCTTTCCCCAAATGACTACGAGCAGTACTTC,CASSYLSPNDYEQYF
-,TRBV5-1,-,TRBJ2-1,TGCGCCAGCAGTCCCGTGGGGGGCGGAGATGAGCAGTTCTTC,CASSPVGGGDEQFF
-,TRBV6-1,-,TRBJ1-4,TGTGCCAGCAGTGAAGCGGTCCTGGCAGCAGCGAGGAAACTGTTTTTT,CASSEAVLAAARKLFF
-,TRBV12-5,-,TRBJ1-5,TGTGCTAGTGGCCCAGGACAGTCGAATCAGCCCCAGCATTTT,CASGPGQSNQPQHF
once,TRBV7-8,-,TRBJ1-5,TGTGCCAGCAGCTTAGAAAGGAATCAGCCCCAGCATTTT,CASSLERNQPQHF
-,TRBV6-5,-,TRBJ1-6,TGTGCCAGCAGTTACGGTCCGAATTCACCCCTCCACTTT,CASSYGPNSPLHF
-,TRBV5-6,-,TRBJ1-1,TGTGCCAGCAGCCAAGATAGGTCAGGGTACACTGAAGCTTTCTTT,CASSQDRSGYTEAFF
-,TRBV7-8,TRBD1,TRBJ2-1,TGTGCCAGCAGCTTAGCTTGGACAGGGCTCAGCAATGAGCAGTTCTTC,CASSLAWTGLSNEQFF
-,TRBV27,-,TRBJ1-6,TGTGCCAGCAGTCGGAACCGACCTGATTCACCCCTCCACTTT,CASSRNRPDSPLHF
-,TRBV18,-,TRBJ2-2,TGTGCCAGCTCTCCAAGTGGGGGCGCGAACACCGGGGAGCTGTTTTTT,CASSPSGGANTGELFF
-,TRBV6-1,-,TRBJ2-7,TGTGCCAGCAGTGACTTTGTCGGAAGTCCGGCCTACGAGCAGTACTTC,CASSDFVGSPAYEQYF
-,TRBV7-8,-,TRBJ1-1,TGTGCCAGCAGCTTACCGGGGGCGCTCACTGAAGCTTTCTTT,CASSLPGALTEAFF
-,TRBV19,-,TRBJ2-1,TGTGCCAGTAGTATCGTGTGGGGGAGCTCCTACAATGAGCAGTTCTTC,CASSIVWGSSYNEQFF
-,TRBV6-6,-,TRBJ2-5,TGTGCCAGCAGTTACTCATGGACCCAAGAGACCCAGTACTTC,CASSYSWTQETQYF